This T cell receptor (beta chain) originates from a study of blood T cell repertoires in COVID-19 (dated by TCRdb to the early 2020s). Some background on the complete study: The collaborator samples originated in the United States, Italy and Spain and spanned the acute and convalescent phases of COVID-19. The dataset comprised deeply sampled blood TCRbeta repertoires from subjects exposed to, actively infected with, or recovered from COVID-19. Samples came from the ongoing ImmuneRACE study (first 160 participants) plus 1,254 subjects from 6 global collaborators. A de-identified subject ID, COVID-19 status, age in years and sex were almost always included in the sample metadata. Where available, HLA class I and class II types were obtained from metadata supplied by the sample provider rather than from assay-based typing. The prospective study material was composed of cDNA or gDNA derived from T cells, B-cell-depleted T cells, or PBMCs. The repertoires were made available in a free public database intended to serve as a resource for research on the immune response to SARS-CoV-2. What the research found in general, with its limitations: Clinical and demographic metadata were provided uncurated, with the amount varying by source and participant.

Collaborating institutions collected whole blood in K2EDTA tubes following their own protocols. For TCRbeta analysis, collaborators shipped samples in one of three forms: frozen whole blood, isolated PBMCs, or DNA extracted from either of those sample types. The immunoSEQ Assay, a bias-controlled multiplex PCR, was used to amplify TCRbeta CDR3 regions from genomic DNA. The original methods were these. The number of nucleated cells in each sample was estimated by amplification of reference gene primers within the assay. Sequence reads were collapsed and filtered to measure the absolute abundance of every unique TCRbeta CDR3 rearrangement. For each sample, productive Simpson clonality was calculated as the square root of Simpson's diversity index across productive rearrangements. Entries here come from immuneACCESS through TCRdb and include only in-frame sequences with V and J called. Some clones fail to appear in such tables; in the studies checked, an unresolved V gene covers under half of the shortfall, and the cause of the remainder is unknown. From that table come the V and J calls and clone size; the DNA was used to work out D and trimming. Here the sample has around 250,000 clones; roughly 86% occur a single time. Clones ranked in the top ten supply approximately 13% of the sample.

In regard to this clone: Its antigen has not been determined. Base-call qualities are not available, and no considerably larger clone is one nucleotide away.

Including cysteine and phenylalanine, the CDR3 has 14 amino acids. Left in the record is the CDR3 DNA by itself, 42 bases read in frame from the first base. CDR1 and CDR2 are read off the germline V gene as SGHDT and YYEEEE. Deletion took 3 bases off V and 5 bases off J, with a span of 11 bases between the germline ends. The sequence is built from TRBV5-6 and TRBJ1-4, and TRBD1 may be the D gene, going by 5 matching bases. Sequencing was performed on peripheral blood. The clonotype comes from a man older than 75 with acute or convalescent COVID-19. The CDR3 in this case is CASSWGQENEKLFF. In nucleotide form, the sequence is TGTGCCAGCAGCTGGGGCCAAGAGAATGAAAAACTGTTTTTT.